The 24 T cell receptor beta chains presented below share a single source sample, sequenced in a study of T cells in Graves' hyperthyroidism and ophthalmopathy. The source material, RNA transcripts, was used to amplify TCR beta CDR3 regions. Initially, a first-round RT-PCR of the TCR CDR3 employed the HTBI primer set. TCRdb fed the multiplex PCR reads into MiXCR, producing one record per CDR3 protein. The sample holds about 370,000 distinct CDR3 sequences, nearly 15% seen once. Sequencing was done on a sample of blood. Receptor source: a woman aged 55-70 years with Graves' ophthalmopathy.

This clonotype came up many times. V is TRBV5-5 and J is TRBJ2-7, with 7 bases that match TRBD2. V trimming: 4 bases; J trimming: 6 bases; junction bases outside the gene matches: 16. CDR1 and CDR2 from the germline V gene are SGHKS and YYEKEE (reference sequence). There are 16 residues in the CDR3. CDR3 in DNA: TGTGCCAGCAGCCTGATTCCTCGGGGCGGGAGTGGCGAGCAGTACTTC. Translated: CASSLIPRGGSGEQYF.

This clonotype has at least ten counts. The chain joins TRBV13 to TRBJ2-6, with 7 bases aligning to TRBD2. V trimming: 1 base; J trimming: 3 bases; junction bases outside the gene matches: 3. Germline CDR1 PRHDT, CDR2 FYEKMQ (reference sequence). The CDR3 has 16 amino acids. This chain's CDR3 is CASSLAAGSGANVLTF. CDR3 sequence (DNA): TGTGCCAGCAGCTTAGCAGCGGGAAGTGGGGCCAACGTCCTGACTTTC. Together with reference TRBV13 and TRBJ2-6, the CDR3 gives the full variable domain: AAGVIQSPRHLIKEKRETATLKCYPIPRHDTVYWYQQGPGQDPQFLISFYEKMQSDKGSIPDRFSAQQFSDYHSELNMSSLELGDSALYFCASSLAAGSGANVLTFGAGSRLTVL.

This clonotype was recorded at least ten times. The V gene is TRBV20-1, the J gene TRBJ2-3; 12 bases are a match to TRBD2. Unmatched junction bases numbered 12, after V lost 0 bases and J lost 2 bases. Germline V gene sequence: CDR1 DFQATT, CDR2 SNEGSKA (reference sequence). This CDR3 has 19 residues. The CDR3 is CSARDAAGLAGAHTDTQYF. The CDR3 DNA reads as TGCAGTGCTAGAGATGCGGCGGGACTAGCGGGCGCCCACACAGATACGCAGTATTTT.

The J gene is TRBJ2-3, the V gene TRBV15; D not certain. Per germline, CDR1 LNHNV and CDR2 YYDKDF (reference sequence). CDR3 length: 14 residues. V was cut by 1 base and J by 2 bases, with 7 bases left in between. In nucleotides, the CDR3 is TGTGCCACCAGCAGAGGAGGCAACACAGATACGCAGTATTTT. Translated, it gives CATSRGGNTDTQYF.

This clonotype was seen at least ten times. The chain links TRBV7-2 to TRBJ2-1; TRBD1 matches at 10 bases. Germline V gene lookup returns CDR1 SGHTA and CDR2 FQGNSA. V dropped 5 bases and J dropped 9; count of bases not matched to a gene: 10. The CDR3 is 15 residues long. The DNA for the CDR3 is TGTGCCAGCAGCCCCTCCAGGACAGGGGGAGGTGAGCAGTTCTTC. Its protein product is CASSPSRTGGGEQFF. The variable domain in full, with the rest retrieved from reference TRBV7-2 and TRBJ2-1, is GAGVSQSPSNKVTEKGKDVELRCDPISGHTALYWYRQSLGQGLEFLIYFQGNSAPDKSGLPSDRFSAERTGGSVSTLTIQRTQQEDSAVYLCASSPSRTGGGEQFFGPGTRLTVL.

The sample holds many counts of this clonotype. The CDR3 sequence: CASSFGRYTEAFF. DNA of the CDR3: TGTGCCAGCAGCTTCGGACGGTACACTGAAGCTTTCTTT. V usage is TRBV6-2 or TRBV6-3 and J usage is TRBJ1-1; D uncertain. The V gene lost 6 bases and the J gene lost 3 bases, with 11 bases spanning the gap. Germline V gene data show CDR1 as MNHEY and CDR2 as SVGEGT. This CDR3 contains 13 residues.

This clonotype has more than one count but fewer than ten. The rearrangement joins TRBV4-1 to TRBJ1-6, with no clear D. The V end was cut by 5 bases, the J end by 7 bases, with 15 bases between. Germline loops: CDR1 MGHRA, CDR2 YSYEKL. This CDR3 is built from 15 residues. CDR3 amino acids: CASSSLGRGNSPLHF. CDR3 nucleotides: TGCGCCAGCAGCAGCCTAGGACGGGGAAATTCACCCCTCCACTTT.

The CDR3 bases are TGTGCCAGCAAGTCGGACAGGGGAGGAAGCCCTGTTGAAGCTTTCTTT. It encodes CASKSDRGGSPVEAFF. The V call is TRBV25-1, the J call TRBJ1-1; TRBD1 aligns across 9 bases. This CDR3 has 16 amino acids. The germline V gene has CDR1 MGHDK and CDR2 SYGVNS. Germline trimming cut 7 bases from V and 7 bases from J; bases unmatched to any gene: 16.

This clonotype was counted between two and nine times. This sequence joins TRBV12-3 or TRBV12-4 and TRBJ2-7, with 9 bases that match TRBD2. The CDR3 contains 12 residues. V shed 9 bases and J 4 bases; nucleotides not matched to a gene: 4. The CDR3: CARGTSSYEQYF. In nucleotides, the CDR3 is TGTGCCAGAGGGACTAGCAGTTACGAGCAGTACTTC.

This clonotype came up many times. The chain carries TRBV6-1 and TRBJ2-1; 10 bases map to TRBD2. Losses at the gene ends were 6 bases for V and 4 bases for J; bases not matched to a gene: 9. This CDR3 is built from 16 residues. Germline V gene data show CDR1 as MNHNS and CDR2 as SASEGT. The DNA for the CDR3 is TGTGCCAGCAGGGGGGCAGTAGCGGGGGGATACAATGAGCAGTTCTTC. Translated: CASRGAVAGGYNEQFF.

This clonotype is large by share. V gene TRBV28 combines with J gene TRBJ2-1, with D perhaps TRBD2 (6 bases). Trimming stripped 1 base from V and 6 bases from J, with 13 bases between. CDR3 size: 15 residues. Germline V gene data show CDR1 as MDHEN and CDR2 as SYDVKM. CDR3 in amino acids: CASSLLGPGVNEQFF. CDR3 bases: TGTGCCAGCAGTTTATTGGGACCGGGGGTCAATGAGCAGTTCTTC.

In its sample, this clonotype was seen a few times. This rearrangement joins TRBV29-1 to TRBJ2-3; D possibly corresponds to TRBD2 (5 bases). The CDR3 loop spans 12 amino acids. Germline loops: CDR1 SQVTM, CDR2 ANQGSEA. Trimming took 8 bases from V and 2 from J, leaving 11 bases between them. This CDR3 reads CSHGRDTDTQYF. In DNA, the CDR3 is TGCAGCCACGGACGGGACACAGATACGCAGTATTTT.

The sample holds many counts of this clonotype. CDR3 in amino acids: CSAPAGGTNEQFF. CDR3 in DNA: TGCAGTGCCCCAGCTGGCGGAACCAATGAGCAGTTCTTC. The chain employs TRBV20-1 and TRBJ2-1, with D hard to call. V was clipped by 6 bases and J by 6 bases, with 15 bases between them. The V gene's germline CDR1 is DFQATT and CDR2 SNEGSKA (reference sequence). This CDR3 region has 13 residues.

Many counts were recorded for this clonotype. The J gene is TRBJ2-1, the V gene TRBV2, with D possibly matching TRBD2 (6 bases). This CDR3 has 14 residues. V lost 4 bases, J lost 1 base, and 8 bases lay in between. CDR1 is SNHLY and CDR2 is FYNNEI in the germline V gene. The CDR3 loop is CASSGSGSYNEQFF. For the CDR3, the DNA is TGTGCCAGCAGTGGTAGCGGTTCCTACAATGAGCAGTTCTTC.

The chain carries TRBV20-1 and TRBJ2-2; no clear D gene. V shed 1 base and J shed 4 bases, with 4 bases lying between them. CDR1 and CDR2 (germline): DFQATT, SNEGSKA (reference sequence). CDR3 length equals 12 residues. The chain's CDR3 is CSARGFTGELFF. CDR3 nucleotides: TGCAGTGCTAGAGGATTCACCGGGGAGCTGTTTTTT.

This clonotype was recorded a few times. The chain couples TRBV20-1 to TRBJ2-7, with 10 bases aligning to TRBD2. Losses at the gene ends were 6 bases for V and 2 bases for J; bases not matched to a gene: 7. Germline V gives CDR1 DFQATT, CDR2 SNEGSKA (reference sequence). This CDR3 is 14 amino acids long. The CDR3 sequence: CSAQLAGVPYEQYF. The CDR3, as DNA: TGCAGTGCACAGCTAGCGGGAGTTCCCTACGAGCAGTACTTC.

The CDR3 DNA reads TGTGCCAGCAGCGAACTAGCGGGACCCGGGGAGCTGTTTTTT. Translation: CASSELAGPGELFF. The chain combines TRBV2 with TRBJ2-2; TRBD2 aligns across 10 bases. V was clipped by 6 bases and J by 6 bases; unmatched bases: 4. The CDR3 loop spans 14 amino acids. In germline, CDR1 is SNHLY, CDR2 FYNNEI.

This clonotype was seen a few times. The gene calls are TRBV5-1 and TRBJ2-2, with D hard to call. Deletions cut 2 bases from V and 6 bases from J, with 11 bases between. Germline loops: CDR1 SGHRS, CDR2 YFSETQ. The CDR3 totals 14 residues. The CDR3 DNA follows: TGCGCCAGCAGCTTAAACGTCGGTCCCGGGGAGCTGTTTTTT. Protein product: CASSLNVGPGELFF.

This clonotype turned up a few times. The chain joins TRBV2 to TRBJ2-7; D is unresolved. The CDR3 runs 12 residues. Looked up from germline, CDR1 is SNHLY and CDR2 is FYNNEI. Trimming left V 6 bases short and J 3 bases short, with 9 bases between. The CDR3 DNA reads TGTGCCAGCAGACTGACAAACTACGAGCAGTACTTC. Protein: CASRLTNYEQYF. Full variable domain (outside the CDR3, taken from reference TRBV2 and TRBJ2-7): EPEVTQTPSHQVTQMGQEVILRCVPISNHLYFYWYRQILGQKVEFLVSFYNNEISEKSEIFDDQFSVERPDGSNFTLKIRSTKLEDSAMYFCASRLTNYEQYFGPGTRLTVT.

This chain joins TRBV7-9 and TRBJ2-7, with 11 bases matching TRBD2. From germline, CDR1 is SEHNR and CDR2 FQNEAQ (reference sequence). This CDR3 is built from 17 residues. Trimming took 5 bases from V and 5 from J; bases not matched to a gene: 14. This CDR3 reads CASSPGVAGGPRDEQYF. The CDR3 DNA reads as TGTGCCAGCAGCCCCGGGGTAGCGGGAGGGCCCAGGGACGAGCAGTACTTC. The full variable domain, completed using reference TRBV7-9 and TRBJ2-7, is DTGVSQNPRHKITKRGQNVTFRCDPISEHNRLYWYRQTLGQGPEFLTYFQNEAQLEKSRLLSDRFSAERPKGSFSTLEIQRTEQGDSAMYLCASSPGVAGGPRDEQYFGPGTRLTVT.

This clonotype has at least ten counts. This chain links TRBV5-1 with TRBJ2-5, with D perhaps TRBD1 (6 bases). The V gene lost 5 bases and the J gene lost 5 bases, with 16 bases spanning the gap. CDR3 length equals 14 residues. CDR1 and CDR2 (germline): SGHRS, YFSETQ. The CDR3 DNA is TGCGCCAGCAGTTACTCAGGGGCGGGCGAGACCCAGTACTTC. Residues: CASSYSGAGETQYF.

The chain uses TRBV15 and TRBJ1-1; the D gene is possibly TRBD1 (6 bases). Germline CDR1 reads LNHNV; CDR2 reads YYDKDF (reference sequence). The V end was cut by 4 bases, the J end by 6 bases, with 21 bases between. CDR3 length equals 16 residues. The CDR3 spells CATSTLNRASGSEAFF. CDR3 DNA: TGTGCCACCAGCACCTTAAACAGGGCCAGCGGGTCTGAAGCTTTCTTT.

This chain links TRBV18 with TRBJ1-1; 9 nucleotides line up with TRBD1. This CDR3 is built from 16 residues. CDR1 and CDR2 from the germline V gene are KGHSH and LQKENI. Germline trimming cut 5 bases from V and 4 bases from J; bases unmatched to any gene: 11. CDR3 loop: CASSWSGTGSGTEAFF. The DNA of the CDR3 is TGTGCCAGCTCATGGTCCGGGACAGGGTCAGGCACTGAAGCTTTCTTT.

This clonotype was picked up many times. This chain links TRBV4-2 with TRBJ2-7; maybe TRBD2 (6 bases). This CDR3 region has 15 residues. V shed 0 bases and J shed 3 bases, with 12 bases lying between them. In germline, CDR1 is LGHNA, CDR2 YNFKEQ. CDR3 residues: CASSQDNSGRYEQYF. The CDR3 coding sequence is TGTGCCAGCAGCCAAGATAACAGCGGGCGCTACGAGCAGTACTTC.